This T cell receptor beta chain was captured by sequencing in a study of vaccination and CD4 T cells after COVID-19. The Oncomine TCR Beta short-read assay sequenced DNA from cultured CD4+ T cells. TCRdb re-called the PCR reads with MiXCR, one entry per CDR3 protein. This table holds 20,000 to 30,000 distinct CDR3 sequences, around half found once. Documented treatment: approximately nine-day PBMC culture with coronavirus spike peptide pools or control peptides (ViraFEST assay). Days 3 and 7 saw half the medium replaced with fresh IL-2 medium. Negative selection recovered the CD4+ T cells once they had spent about 10 days in culture. The sample holds a few counts of this clonotype. Its antigen remains unidentified. The sequenced sample consisted of CD4+ T cells from blood, cultured in vitro. The receptor comes from a human donor who had recovered from COVID-19.

The CDR3 reads CASLKRENTEAFF. The CDR3 DNA is TGTGCCAGTCTGAAAAGAGAGAACACTGAAGCTTTCTTT. The genes are TRBV12-3 or TRBV12-4 and TRBJ1-1; D remains ambiguous. This CDR3 contains 13 residues. V lost 9 bases and J lost 1, with 12 bases in between.